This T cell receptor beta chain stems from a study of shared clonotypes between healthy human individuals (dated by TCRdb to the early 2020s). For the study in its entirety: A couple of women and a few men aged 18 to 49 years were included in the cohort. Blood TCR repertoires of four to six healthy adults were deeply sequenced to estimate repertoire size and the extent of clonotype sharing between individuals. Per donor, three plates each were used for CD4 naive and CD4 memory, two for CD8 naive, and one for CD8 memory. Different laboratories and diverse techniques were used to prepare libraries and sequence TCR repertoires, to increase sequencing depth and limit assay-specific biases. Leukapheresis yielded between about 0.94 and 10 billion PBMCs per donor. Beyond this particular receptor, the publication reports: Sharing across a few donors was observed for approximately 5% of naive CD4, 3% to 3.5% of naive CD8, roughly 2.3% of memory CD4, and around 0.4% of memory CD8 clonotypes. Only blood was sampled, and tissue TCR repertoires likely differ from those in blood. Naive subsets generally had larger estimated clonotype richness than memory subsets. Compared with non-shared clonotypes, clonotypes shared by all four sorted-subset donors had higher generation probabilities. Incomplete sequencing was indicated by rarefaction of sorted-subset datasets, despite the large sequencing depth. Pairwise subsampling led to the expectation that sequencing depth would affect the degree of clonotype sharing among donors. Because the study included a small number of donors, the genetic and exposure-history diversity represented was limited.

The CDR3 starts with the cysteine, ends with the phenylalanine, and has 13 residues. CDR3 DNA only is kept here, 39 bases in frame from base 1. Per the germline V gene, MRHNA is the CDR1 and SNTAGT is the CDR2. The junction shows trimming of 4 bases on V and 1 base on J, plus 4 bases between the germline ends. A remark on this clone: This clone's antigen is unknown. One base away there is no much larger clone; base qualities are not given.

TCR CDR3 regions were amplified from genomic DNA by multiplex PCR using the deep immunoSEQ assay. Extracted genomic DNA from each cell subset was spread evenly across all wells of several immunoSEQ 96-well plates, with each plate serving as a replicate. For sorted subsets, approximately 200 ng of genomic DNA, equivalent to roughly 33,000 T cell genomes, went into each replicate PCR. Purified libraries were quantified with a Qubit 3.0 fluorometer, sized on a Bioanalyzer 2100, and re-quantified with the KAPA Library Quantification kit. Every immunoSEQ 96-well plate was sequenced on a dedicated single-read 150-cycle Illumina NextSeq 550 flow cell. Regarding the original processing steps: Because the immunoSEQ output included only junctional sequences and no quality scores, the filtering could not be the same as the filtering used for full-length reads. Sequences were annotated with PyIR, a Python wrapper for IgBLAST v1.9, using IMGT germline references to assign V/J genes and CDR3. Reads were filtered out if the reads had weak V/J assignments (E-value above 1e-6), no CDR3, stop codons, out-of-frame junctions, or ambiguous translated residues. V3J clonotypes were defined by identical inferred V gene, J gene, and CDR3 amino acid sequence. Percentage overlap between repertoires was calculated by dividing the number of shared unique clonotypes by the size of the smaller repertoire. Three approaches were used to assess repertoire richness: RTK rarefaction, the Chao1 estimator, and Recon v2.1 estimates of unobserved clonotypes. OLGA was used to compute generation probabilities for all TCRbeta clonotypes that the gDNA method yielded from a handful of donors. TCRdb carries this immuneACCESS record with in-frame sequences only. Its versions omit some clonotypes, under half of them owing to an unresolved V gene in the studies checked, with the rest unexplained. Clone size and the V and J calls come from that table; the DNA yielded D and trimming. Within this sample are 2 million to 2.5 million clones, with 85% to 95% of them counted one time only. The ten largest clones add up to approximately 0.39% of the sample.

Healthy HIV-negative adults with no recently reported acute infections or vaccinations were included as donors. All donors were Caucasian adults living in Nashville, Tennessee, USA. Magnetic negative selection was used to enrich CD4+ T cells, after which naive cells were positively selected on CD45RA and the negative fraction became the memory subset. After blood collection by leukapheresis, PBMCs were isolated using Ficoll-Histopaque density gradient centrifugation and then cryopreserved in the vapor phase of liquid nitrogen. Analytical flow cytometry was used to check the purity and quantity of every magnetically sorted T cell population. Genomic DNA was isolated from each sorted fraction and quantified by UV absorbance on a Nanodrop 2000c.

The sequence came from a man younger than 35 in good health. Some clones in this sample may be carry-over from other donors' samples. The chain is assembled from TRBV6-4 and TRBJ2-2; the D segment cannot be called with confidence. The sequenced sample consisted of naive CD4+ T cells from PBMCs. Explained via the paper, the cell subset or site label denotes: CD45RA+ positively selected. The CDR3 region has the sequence CASSGRNTGELFF. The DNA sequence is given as TGTGCCAGCAGTGGTAGGAACACCGGGGAGCTGTTTTTT.